Below, 18 T cell receptor beta chains from the same sample are listed, as sequenced in a study of response to subunit inactivated influenza vaccine. TCRdb processed the RT-PCR reads anew with MiXCR; each CDR3 protein has one entry. This sample has about 700,000 distinct CDR3 sequences; about 14% occur once, and the top ten carry 7.5% to 9%. The source was PBMCs from blood, collected 14 to 15 days before vaccination. These TCRs come from a man aged 45-65 years who received an inactivated influenza vaccine.

This clonotype was counted only a few times. This sequence joins TRBV7-9 and TRBJ2-1; D remains unclear. Germline V gives CDR1 SEHNR, CDR2 FQNEAQ (reference sequence). The length of the CDR3 is 12 residues. Trimming took 1 base from V and 9 from J, leaving 7 bases between them. The CDR3 region is CASSLVQGEQFF. In DNA form, the CDR3 reads TGTGCCAGCAGCTTAGTTCAAGGTGAGCAGTTCTTC.

The V and J genes are TRBV20-1 and TRBJ1-5, with D maybe TRBD1 (6 bases). Germline loops: CDR1 DFQATT, CDR2 SNEGSKA (reference sequence). V lost 3 bases to trimming and J lost 9 bases, with 21 bases between them. The CDR3 consists of 15 residues. In nucleotides, the CDR3 is TGCAGTGCTAGGAACCGTGGCAGGGGACGGGGGCCCCAGCATTTT. Protein: CSARNRGRGRGPQHF.

The V gene is TRBV10-3, the J gene TRBJ2-3, with 9 bases aligning to TRBD2. Germline-derived CDR1 and CDR2 are ENHRY and SYGVKD. The CDR3 consists of 16 residues. The J segment lost 2 bases and the V segment lost 4 bases, leaving 7 bases of the junction unmatched. The CDR3 coding sequence is TGTGCCATCAGTGGAGGAGCGGGGGGTTCCACAGATACGCAGTATTTT. Encoded protein: CAISGGAGGSTDTQYF.

This chain connects TRBV7-9 to TRBJ2-1, with 9 positions matching TRBD1. Trimming at V came to 5 bases and at J to 3 bases, leaving 5 bases not matched to a gene. Looked up from germline, CDR1 is SEHNR and CDR2 is FQNEAQ (reference sequence). The CDR3 runs to 15 residues. CDR3 amino acids: CASSPDRGVYNEQFF. The CDR3 bases are TGTGCCAGCAGCCCCGACAGGGGGGTCTACAATGAGCAGTTCTTC.

The chain joins TRBV15 to TRBJ2-3, with D perhaps being TRBD1 or TRBD2 (7 bases each). The CDR3 contains 16 residues. CDR1 and CDR2 (germline): LNHNV, YYDKDF (reference sequence). V was trimmed by 5 bases and J by 3 bases, leaving 18 bases between them. CDR3 protein: CATSPQGGFTTDTQYF. DNA for the CDR3: TGTGCCACCAGCCCCCAGGGGGGGTTTACAACAGATACGCAGTATTTT.

This rearrangement joins TRBV7-2 to TRBJ1-1; D is uncertain. CDR3 length equals 13 residues. Deletions cut 4 bases from V and 4 bases from J, with 10 bases between. From germline, CDR1 is SGHTA and CDR2 FQGNSA. The CDR3 region has the DNA TGTGCCAGCAGCTATGAGCCGGGCACTGAAGCTTTCTTT. Its protein is CASSYEPGTEAFF.

The chain employs TRBV6-4 and TRBJ2-6, with D hard to call. Trimming removed 2 bases from V and 3 bases from J, with 5 bases in between. CDR3 length: 14 amino acids. Looked up from germline, CDR1 is MRHNA and CDR2 is SNTAGT. CDR3 bases: TGTGCCAGCAGTGACGGAGTTGGGGCCAACGTCCTGACTTTC. This encodes CASSDGVGANVLTF.

There are a few counts of this clonotype. This sequence joins TRBV10-3 and TRBJ1-2, with a weak D call TRBD1 (5 bases). Germline CDR1 ENHRY, CDR2 SYGVKD. This CDR3 has 14 amino acids. The ends were cut back, 3 bases at V and 4 bases at J, with 12 bases in the middle. CDR3 in amino acids: CAISEDRASYGYTF. Written as DNA, the CDR3 is TGTGCCATCAGTGAAGACAGAGCCTCCTATGGCTACACCTTC.

This clonotype has a handful of counts. This CDR3 reads CSAREPGANVLTF. Here the CDR3 DNA reads TGCAGTGCTAGAGAACCGGGGGCCAACGTCCTGACTTTC. The chain couples TRBV20-1 to TRBJ2-6; unclear D gene. The CDR3 totals 13 residues. Germline assignment: CDR1 DFQATT and CDR2 SNEGSKA (reference sequence). V was shortened by 0 bases and J by 4 bases, with 4 bases between the two germline ends.

This rearrangement joins TRBV28 to TRBJ2-5; D unclear. Germline CDR1 reads MDHEN; CDR2 reads SYDVKM. Deletions cut 2 bases from V and 2 bases from J, with 6 bases between. This CDR3 has 13 amino acids. CDR3 nucleotides: TGTGCCAGCAGTTTAGACCAGCAAGAGACCCAGTACTTC. Protein product: CASSLDQQETQYF.

This clonotype was detected a few times. V is TRBV12-3 or TRBV12-4 and J is TRBJ1-5; no firm D call. The germline V and J ends were trimmed by 5 bases and 0 bases, with 8 bases remaining between them. This CDR3 comprises 14 residues. The CDR3 region has the DNA TGTGCCAGCAGTCCAAGCGATAGCAATCAGCCCCAGCATTTT. Translated: CASSPSDSNQPQHF.

The chain joins TRBV6-1 to TRBJ2-3; a weak D match, TRBD2 (7 bases). The germline V gene has CDR1 MNHNS and CDR2 SASEGT. Between the trimmed V and J ends, which lost 6 bases and 3 bases, there was a span of 13 bases. The CDR3 is made up of 14 amino acids. The CDR3 here is CASSVAGATDTQYF. CDR3 sequence (DNA): TGTGCCAGCAGCGTGGCGGGGGCTACAGATACGCAGTATTTT.

V and J are TRBV29-1 and TRBJ1-4; 7 positions match TRBD1. V shed 2 bases and J 5 bases; nucleotides not matched to a gene: 2. This CDR3 comprises 13 residues. Germline V lookup: CDR1 SQVTM, CDR2 ANQGSEA. The CDR3 region has the DNA TGCAGCGTTGAAAGGGGGCCGAATGAAAAACTGTTTTTT. This sequence encodes CSVERGPNEKLFF.

The chain is built from TRBV28 and TRBJ1-5; 8 bases line up with TRBD1. CDR3 length: 15 residues. J lost 6 bases, V lost 7 bases, and 11 bases had no gene match. Germline CDR1 reads MDHEN; CDR2 reads SYDVKM. The CDR3 spells CASTLPSGGVQPQHF. In DNA form, the CDR3 reads TGTGCCAGCACCCTCCCCTCAGGGGGCGTTCAGCCCCAGCATTTT.

This clonotype turned up a few times. The rearrangement uses TRBV4-3 and TRBJ2-1; TRBD2 matches 10 bases. J lost 0 bases, V lost 3 bases, and 8 bases had no gene match. The V gene's germline CDR1 is LGHNA and CDR2 YSLEER. The CDR3 loop spans 18 amino acids. Here the CDR3 reads CASSQEPASGGSYNEQFF. CDR3 nucleotide sequence: TGCGCCAGCAGCCAGGAACCGGCTAGCGGGGGCTCCTACAATGAGCAGTTCTTC.

This clonotype was counted only a few times. V gene TRBV9 combines with J gene TRBJ2-3, with 9 bases aligning to TRBD2. The V gene end was trimmed by 3 bases and the J gene end by 6 bases; junction bases not matched to a gene: 11. The length of the CDR3 is 16 residues. Germline values: CDR1 SGDLS, CDR2 YYNGEE. The CDR3 sequence: CASSAYSGSRLDTQYF. The CDR3 DNA is TGTGCCAGCAGCGCGTATAGCGGGAGTAGGCTCGATACGCAGTATTTT.

In nucleotides, the CDR3 is TGTGCCAGCAGCACCCAGGGTGATGGAAACACCATATATTTT. Protein: CASSTQGDGNTIYF. This chain links TRBV7-2 with TRBJ1-3; possibly TRBD1 for D (5 bases). CDR1 is SGHTA and CDR2 is FQGNSA in the germline V gene. V lost 5 bases, J lost 3 bases, and 11 bases lay in between. The CDR3 extends over 14 amino acids.

In its sample, this clonotype was seen a few times. V usage is TRBV6-1 and J usage is TRBJ1-5; D is uncertain. V lost 6 bases and J 3 bases, leaving 9 bases between the germline ends. This CDR3 has 13 amino acids. Germline lookup yields CDR1 MNHNS and CDR2 SASEGT. This CDR3 is CASRIGPNQPQHF. For the CDR3, the DNA is TGTGCCAGCAGAATCGGGCCCAATCAGCCCCAGCATTTT.